One and the same sample provided the 19 T cell receptor beta chains below, sequenced in a study of human T cells and chemical hapten exposure. Each CDR3 protein gets one entry after TCRdb re-called the RACE reads with MiXCR. Among about 120,000 distinct CDR3 sequences listed, approximately 13% were seen once. Time point of the sample: patch test 1, 2 weeks after DPC sensitization. The treatment is: therapeutic diphenylcyclopropenone sensitization with weekly scalp DPC. The input for sequencing was whole blood, taken in connection with sensitization to the hapten diphenylcyclopropenone (DPC). These receptors all stem from a man between 18 and 29 years old with alopecia areata. Some clones in this sample may be carry-over from other donors' samples.

In its sample, this clonotype was seen a few times. CDR3 nucleotides: TGTGCCAGCAGTTTGTATCGGGGGGGCCAAGACAATGAGCAGTTCTTC. This translates into CASSLYRGGQDNEQFF. The rearrangement joins TRBV28 to TRBJ2-1, with 8 bases aligning to TRBD2. The length of the CDR3 is 16 residues. The junction had 9 bases not matched to a gene; V was cut back by 3 bases and J by 5 bases. The germline CDR1 and CDR2 sequences are MDHEN and SYDVKM.

This clonotype was seen only a few times. This rearrangement joins TRBV9 to TRBJ2-3; TRBD1 or TRBD2 may be the D gene (5 bases each). The V gene's germline CDR1 is SGDLS and CDR2 YYNGEE. V gave up 0 bases and J gave up 6 bases, with 14 bases separating them. The CDR3 is 15 residues long. CDR3 sequence reads: CASSVGSAGDDTQYF. DNA of the CDR3: TGTGCCAGCAGCGTAGGTTCGGCCGGGGACGATACGCAGTATTTT.

The chain employs TRBV7-2 and TRBJ2-7; D is unclear. The CDR3 sequence is 13 residues long. Trimming removed 4 bases from V and 2 bases from J, with 9 bases in between. CDR1 is SGHTA, CDR2 FQGNSA, per germline. The CDR3 is CASSSSATYEQYV. CDR3 DNA: TGTGCCAGCAGCTCTTCAGCTACCTACGAGCAGTACGTC.

This clonotype has more than one count but fewer than ten. The rearrangement uses TRBV7-2 and TRBJ1-2; D might be TRBD1 (5 bases). Germline loops: CDR1 SGHTA, CDR2 FQGNSA. The CDR3 length is 13 residues. Trimming took 5 bases from V and 5 from J, leaving 12 bases between them. CDR3 bases: TGTGCCAGCAGCCCCCTCAAGGGGTATGGCTACACCTTC. Its protein is CASSPLKGYGYTF.

V gene TRBV20-1 combines with J gene TRBJ2-4; D remains unclear. Per germline, CDR1 DFQATT and CDR2 SNEGSKA (reference sequence). The V end lost 1 base, the J end lost 4 bases, and 14 bases lay between the germline ends. This CDR3 has 15 residues. CDR3 coding DNA: TGCAGTGCTAGAGTTCACAGCCGTGGAAAAAACATTCAGTACTTC. This codes for CSARVHSRGKNIQYF.

There are a few counts of this clonotype. The chain joins TRBV28 to TRBJ2-1; no definite D call. Germline loops: CDR1 MDHEN, CDR2 SYDVKM. This CDR3 spans 15 amino acids. V lost 6 bases and J lost 3, with 15 bases in between. The CDR3 region is CASSSAPSDYNEQFF. In DNA, the CDR3 is TGTGCCAGCAGCTCCGCGCCATCCGACTACAATGAGCAGTTCTTC.

V gene TRBV18 combines with J gene TRBJ1-4; 7 positions agree with TRBD1. Trimming took 4 bases from V and 6 from J; bases not matched to a gene: 5. The germline V gene encodes CDR1 KGHSH and CDR2 LQKENI. This CDR3 is 14 amino acids long. CDR3 nucleotides: TGTGCCAGCTCACTAGGACAGGTGGATGAAAAACTGTTTTTT. Protein: CASSLGQVDEKLFF.

The V and J genes are TRBV11-2 and TRBJ2-1; D may be TRBD1 (5 bases). V was trimmed by 0 bases and J by 5 bases, leaving 11 bases between them. There are 15 residues in the CDR3. The germline V gene has CDR1 SGHAT and CDR2 FQNNGV. The CDR3 here is CASSLDLGQDNEQFF. The CDR3 DNA reads as TGTGCCAGCAGCTTAGATCTAGGACAAGACAATGAGCAGTTCTTC. Full variable domain (missing parts from reference TRBV11-2 and TRBJ2-1): EAGVAQSPRYKIIEKRQSVAFWCNPISGHATLYWYQQILGQGPKLLIQFQNNGVVDDSQLPKDRFSAERLKGVDSTLKIQPAKLEDSAVYLCASSLDLGQDNEQFFGPGTRLTVL.

V and J are TRBV5-6 and TRBJ1-1; TRBD1 aligns across 9 bases. Germline V gene sequence: CDR1 SGHDT, CDR2 YYEEEE. The trim removed 5 bases at V and 8 bases at J, leaving 7 bases unmatched. This CDR3 contains 13 residues. CDR3 nucleotides: TGTGCCAGCAGTTTCGGGGGACAGGGAGAAGCTTTCTTT. Translating gives CASSFGGQGEAFF.

The J gene is TRBJ2-3, the V gene TRBV19; D not resolved. V lost 4 bases, J lost 6 bases, and 11 bases lay in between. Germline CDR1 is LNHDA and CDR2 is SQIVND (reference sequence). This CDR3 has 13 amino acids. Written as DNA, the CDR3 is TGTGCCAGTAGTACCGTGAAGGCGGATACGCAGTATTTT. Encoded protein: CASSTVKADTQYF.

This clonotype has ten or more counts. This sequence joins TRBV29-1 and TRBJ1-2; D may be TRBD1 (5 bases). CDR1 and CDR2 from the germline V gene are SQVTM and ANQGSEA. The CDR3 sequence is 12 residues long. With 3 bases removed from V and 3 bases from J, the gap between germline ends came to 8 bases. The DNA of the CDR3 is TGCAGCGTTGAGGGGACGGACTATGGCTACACCTTC. Its protein product is CSVEGTDYGYTF.

In this sample, this clonotype turned up many times. The genes are TRBV5-4 and TRBJ1-5, with no clear D. The V and J ends lost 0 bases and 0 bases respectively, with 7 bases between them. Germline V lookup: CDR1 SGHNT, CDR2 YYREEE (reference sequence). This CDR3 contains 15 residues. In nucleotides, the CDR3 is TGTGCCAGCAGCTTGGGCGGATATAGCAATCAGCCCCAGCATTTT. It translates to CASSLGGYSNQPQHF.

This chain links TRBV6-5 with TRBJ2-1, with D possibly matching TRBD1 (6 bases). V was cut by 6 bases and J by 0 bases, with 15 bases left in between. In germline, CDR1 is MNHEY, CDR2 SVGAGI. The CDR3 is 16 amino acids. CDR3 residues: CASSNTGPSSYNEQFF. The CDR3 DNA sequence: TGTGCCAGCAGCAATACAGGGCCTAGCTCCTACAATGAGCAGTTCTTC.

The gene calls are TRBV4-1 and TRBJ1-1, with D tentatively TRBD1 (5 bases). V gave up 1 base and J gave up 4 bases, with 13 bases separating them. The CDR3 is made up of 15 amino acids. Looked up from germline, CDR1 is MGHRA and CDR2 is YSYEKL. Here the CDR3 reads CASSQAGLGGTEAFF. In DNA form, the CDR3 reads TGCGCCAGCAGCCAAGCGGGGCTGGGGGGCACTGAAGCTTTCTTT.

This clonotype was counted between two and nine times. The rearrangement joins TRBV7-9 to TRBJ2-3; weak D call: TRBD2 (6 bases). V lost 7 bases and J lost 0, with 17 bases in between. The CDR3 sequence is 16 residues long. In germline, CDR1 is SEHNR, CDR2 FQNEAQ (reference sequence). CDR3 residues: CASNTLPGVSTDTQYF. The CDR3 DNA reads as TGTGCCAGCAACACCCTTCCGGGGGTGAGCACAGATACGCAGTATTTT.

This clonotype was counted at least ten times. The chain employs TRBV6-2 or TRBV6-3 and TRBJ2-1; tentatively, D is TRBD2 (6 bases). CDR1 and CDR2 (germline): MNHEY, SVGEGT. Between the trimmed V and J ends, which lost 5 bases and 4 bases, there was a span of 9 bases. The CDR3 is 13 residues long. In DNA, the CDR3 is TGTGCCAGCAGTAACGCGGGGTACAATGAGCAGTTCTTC. This encodes CASSNAGYNEQFF.

The rearrangement joins TRBV11-3 to TRBJ2-5; D is perhaps TRBD1 or TRBD2 (5 bases each). In germline, CDR1 is SGHNT, CDR2 YENEEA. Trimming stripped 5 bases from V and 0 bases from J, with 13 bases between. The CDR3 spans 15 residues. The CDR3 bases are TGTGCCAGCAGCAGGGACGGGGAGTACCAAGAGACCCAGTACTTC. This gives the protein CASSRDGEYQETQYF.

This clonotype was seen repeatedly, ten times or more. The gene calls are TRBV7-9 and TRBJ2-6; D uncertain. Germline V gives CDR1 SEHNR, CDR2 FQNEAQ (reference sequence). Between the trimmed V and J ends, which lost 4 bases and 0 bases, there was a span of 13 bases. The CDR3 runs 17 residues. CDR3 DNA: TGTGCCAGCAGCTCCGGATTTCTAATCTCTGGGGCCAACGTCCTGACTTTC. It is translated as CASSSGFLISGANVLTF.

The V call is TRBV9, the J call TRBJ2-2; a weak D match, TRBD2 (5 bases). CDR3 length: 13 residues. Between the trimmed V and J ends, which lost 4 bases and 7 bases, there was a span of 11 bases. Germline assignment: CDR1 SGDLS and CDR2 YYNGEE. DNA for the CDR3: TGTGCCAGCAGCCTTGGAGGCGGCGGGGAGCTGTTTTTT. It encodes CASSLGGGGELFF.